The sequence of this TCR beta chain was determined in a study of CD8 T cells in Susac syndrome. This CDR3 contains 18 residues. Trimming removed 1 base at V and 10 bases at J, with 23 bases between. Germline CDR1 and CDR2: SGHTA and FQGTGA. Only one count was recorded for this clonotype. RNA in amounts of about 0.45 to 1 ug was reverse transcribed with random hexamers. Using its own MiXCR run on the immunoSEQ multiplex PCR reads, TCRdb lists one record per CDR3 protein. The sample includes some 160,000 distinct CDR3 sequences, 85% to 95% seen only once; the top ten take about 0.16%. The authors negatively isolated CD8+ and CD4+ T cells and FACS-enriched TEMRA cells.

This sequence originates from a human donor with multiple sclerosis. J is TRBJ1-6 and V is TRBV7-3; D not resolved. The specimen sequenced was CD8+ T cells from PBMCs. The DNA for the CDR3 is TGTGCCAGCAGCTTAAAAGGTGCGCGACCGTCGACGAGGTCACCCCTCCACTTT. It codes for CASSLKGARPSTRSPLHF.